This T cell receptor beta chain appears in the sequencing data of a study of breast tumors, draining lymph nodes, adjacent tissues. One entry per CDR3 protein results from TCRdb running MiXCR on the multiplex PCR reads. In the table there are 50,000 to 65,000 distinct CDR3 sequences, under 50% of which are singletons. Findings and limits, study-wide: The lymph node origin of tumor T cells was framed as consistent with a hypothesis, not demonstrated. Tumor TCR diversity was below lymph nodes but above nontumor tissue.

V dropped 8 bases and J dropped 5 bases, with 10 bases sitting between them. Germline values: CDR1 SQVTM, CDR2 ANQGSEA. The CDR3 runs 11 residues. As regards this clonotype: Its cognate antigen is unknown.

The sequenced sample consisted of breast tumor tissue. The chain uses TRBV29-1 and TRBJ2-1; D call uncertain. The receptor's source is a female donor with breast cancer. Some clones in this sample may be carry-over from other donors' samples. As DNA, the CDR3 is TGCAGCTTATCGACGGACAATGAGCAGTTCTTC. Residues: CSLSTDNEQFF.